Listed below are T cell receptor beta chains from one sample, sequenced in a study of cytomegalovirus exposure and HLA in healthy donors. Data came from immunoSEQ multiplex PCR; TCRdb stores just in-frame clones and leaves some out. The sample contains around 120,000 clones, about 88% of which appear only once. Sequences were obtained from PBMCs. The receptors stem from a young man in good health and CMV-seropositive. Each CDR3 is given without its conserved first and last residue. Each record gives: V gene, J gene, CDR3 protein.

TRBV2	TRBJ1-1	ASSYRNLGAF
TRBV5-1	TRBJ2-3	ASSLRTGLGTDTQY
TRBV7-2	TRBJ2-5	ASSPTSGGFQETQY
TRBV25-1	TRBJ2-2	ASSENSGLNTGELF
TRBV5-1	TRBJ2-7	ASSLAGADYEQY
TRBV9	TRBJ2-3	ASSVGGSSVTDTQY
TRBV4-3	TRBJ2-2	ASSQEWVQSNTGELF
TRBV5-1	TRBJ2-2	ASSYSPGLAGAGELF
TRBV5-8	TRBJ2-1	ASTPGGRTYNEQF
TRBV28	TRBJ1-1	ASRTPGGTEAF
TRBV27	TRBJ1-3	ASSLDRSSGNTIY
TRBV9	TRBJ2-2	ASSVGPLADGELF
TRBV5-4	TRBJ1-4	ASSLGGESEKLF
TRBV2	TRBJ2-1	ASEGPRNEQF
TRBV5-5	TRBJ2-7	ASSFSAGGYEQY
TRBV6-4	TRBJ1-5	ASSDSAGQPQH
TRBV19	TRBJ2-2	ASRSSSGGMGIVGELF
TRBV2	TRBJ2-1	ASRTPPSGGPDEQF
TRBV5-3	TRBJ1-2	ARSSRVGTYGYT
TRBV5-1	TRBJ2-7	ASRRESHYEQY
TRBV12-5	TRBJ2-7	ASGLVHPGLPGSGGLRQY
TRBV6-4	TRBJ1-5	ASSASGMEGKSNQPQH
TRBV28	TRBJ2-7	AIRDREAEQY
TRBV5-1	TRBJ1-1	ASSLAGTETEAF
TRBV2	TRBJ2-7	AGSGGLSYEQY
TRBV5-6	TRBJ1-1	ASSLIRLTNTEAF
TRBV7-9	TRBJ1-2	ASSLDRNAYGYT
TRBV5-6	TRBJ2-5	ASSSPEGAQY
TRBV28	TRBJ2-1	ASSSGTGVTNEQF
TRBV27	TRBJ1-2	ASSIRGLNGYT
TRBV6-1	TRBJ2-7	ASRPRAYEQY
TRBV2	TRBJ1-1	ATSKNGQTGEEAF
TRBV5-1	TRBJ2-7	ASSFGGRTDEQY